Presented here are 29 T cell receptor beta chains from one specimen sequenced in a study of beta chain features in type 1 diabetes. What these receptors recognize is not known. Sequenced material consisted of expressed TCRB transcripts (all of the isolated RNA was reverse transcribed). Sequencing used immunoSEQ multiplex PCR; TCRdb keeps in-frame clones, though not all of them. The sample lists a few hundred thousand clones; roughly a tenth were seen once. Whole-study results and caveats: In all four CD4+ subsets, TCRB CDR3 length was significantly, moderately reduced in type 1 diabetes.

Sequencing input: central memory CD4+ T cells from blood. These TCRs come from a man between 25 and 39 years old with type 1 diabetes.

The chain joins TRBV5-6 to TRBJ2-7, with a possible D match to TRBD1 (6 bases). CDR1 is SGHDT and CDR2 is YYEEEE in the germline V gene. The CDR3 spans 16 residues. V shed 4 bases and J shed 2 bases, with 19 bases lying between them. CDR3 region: CASSLLGQQSPYEQYF. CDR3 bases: TGTGCCAGCAGCCTCCTTGGACAGCAATCACCCTACGAGCAGTACTTC.

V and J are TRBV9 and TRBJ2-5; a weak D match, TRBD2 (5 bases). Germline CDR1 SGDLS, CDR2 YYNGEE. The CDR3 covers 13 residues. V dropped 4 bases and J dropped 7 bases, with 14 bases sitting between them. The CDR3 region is CASSSEGGGTQYF. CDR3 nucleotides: TGTGCCAGCAGCTCCGAGGGCGGCGGGACCCAGTACTTC.

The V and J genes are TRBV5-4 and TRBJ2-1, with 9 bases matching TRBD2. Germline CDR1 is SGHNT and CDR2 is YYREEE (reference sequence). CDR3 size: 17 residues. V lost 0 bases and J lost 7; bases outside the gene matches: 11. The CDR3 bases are TGTGCCAGCAGCTTGGAACATGCGGGAGGGATAGAGAATGAGCAGTTCTTC. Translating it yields CASSLEHAGGIENEQFF.

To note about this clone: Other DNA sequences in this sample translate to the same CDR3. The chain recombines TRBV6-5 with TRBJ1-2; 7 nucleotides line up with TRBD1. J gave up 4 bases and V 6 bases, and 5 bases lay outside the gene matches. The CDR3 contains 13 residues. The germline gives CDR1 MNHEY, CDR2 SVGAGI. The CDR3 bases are TGTGCCAGCAGCCGGGACAGCCTCTATGGCTACACCTTC. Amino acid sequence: CASSRDSLYGYTF.

CDR3 in amino acids: CASMTGDSYNEQFF. Here the CDR3 DNA reads TGTGCCAGCATGACAGGGGACTCCTACAATGAGCAGTTCTTC. The chain has TRBV28 and TRBJ2-7; 8 bases map to TRBD1. Gene TRBJ2-1 matches the end of the DNA better, so the J call may be wrong. The CDR3 has 14 residues. Per germline, CDR1 MDHEN and CDR2 SYDVKM.

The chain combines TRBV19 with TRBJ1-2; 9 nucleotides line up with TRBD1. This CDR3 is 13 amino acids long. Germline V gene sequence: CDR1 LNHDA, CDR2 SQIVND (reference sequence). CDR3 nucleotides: TGTGCAGCTGGGGACAGGGTGTTGAAGGGCTACACCTTC. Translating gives CAAGDRVLKGYTF.

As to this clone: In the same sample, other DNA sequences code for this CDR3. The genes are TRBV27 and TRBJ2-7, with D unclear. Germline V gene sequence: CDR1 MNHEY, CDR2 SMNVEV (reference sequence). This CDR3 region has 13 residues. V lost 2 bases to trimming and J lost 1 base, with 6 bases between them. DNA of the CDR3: TGTGCCAGCAGTTTAGGTGGGTCCTACGAGCAGTACTTC. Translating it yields CASSLGGSYEQYF.

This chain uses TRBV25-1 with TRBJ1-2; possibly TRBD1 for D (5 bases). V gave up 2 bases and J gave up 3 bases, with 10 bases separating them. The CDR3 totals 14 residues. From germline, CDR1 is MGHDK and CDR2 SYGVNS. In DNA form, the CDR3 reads TGTGCCAGCAGTGAAGCTGTAGGGGACTATGGCTACACCTTC. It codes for CASSEAVGDYGYTF.

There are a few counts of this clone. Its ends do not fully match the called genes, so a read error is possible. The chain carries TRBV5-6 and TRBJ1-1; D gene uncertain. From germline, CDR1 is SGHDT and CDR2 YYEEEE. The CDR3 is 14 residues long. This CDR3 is CASSLEVRADGTSW. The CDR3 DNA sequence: TGTGCCAGCAGCTTGGAGGTACGGGCGGACGGAACGAGTTGG.

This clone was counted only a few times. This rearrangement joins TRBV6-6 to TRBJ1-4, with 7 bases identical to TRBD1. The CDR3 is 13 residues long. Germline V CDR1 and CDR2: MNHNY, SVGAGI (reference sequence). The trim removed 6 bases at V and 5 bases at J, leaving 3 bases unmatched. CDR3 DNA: TGTGCCAGCAGGGACAGGACGAATGAAAAACTGTTTTTT. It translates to CASRDRTNEKLFF.

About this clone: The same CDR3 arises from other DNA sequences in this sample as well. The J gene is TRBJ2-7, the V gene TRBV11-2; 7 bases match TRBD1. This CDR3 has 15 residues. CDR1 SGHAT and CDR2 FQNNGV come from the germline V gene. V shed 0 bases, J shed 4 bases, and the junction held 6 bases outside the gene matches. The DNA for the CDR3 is TGTGCCAGCAGCTTAGATTACAGGGGACCTTACGAGCAGTACTTC. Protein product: CASSLDYRGPYEQYF.

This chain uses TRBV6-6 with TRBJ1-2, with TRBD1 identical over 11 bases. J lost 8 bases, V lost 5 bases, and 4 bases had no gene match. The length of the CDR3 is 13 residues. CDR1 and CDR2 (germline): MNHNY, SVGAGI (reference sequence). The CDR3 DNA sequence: TGTGCCAGCAGTCCCGGGACAGGGGGAGGCTACACCTTC. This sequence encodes CASSPGTGGGYTF.

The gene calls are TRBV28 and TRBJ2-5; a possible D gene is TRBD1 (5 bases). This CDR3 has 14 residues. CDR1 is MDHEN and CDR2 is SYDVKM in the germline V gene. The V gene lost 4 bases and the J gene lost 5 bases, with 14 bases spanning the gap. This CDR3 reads CASSWSGIQETQYF. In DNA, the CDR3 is TGTGCCAGCAGTTGGTCAGGGATTCAGGAGACCCAGTACTTC.

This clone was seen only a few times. Here the CDR3 reads CASSRLDRSTEAFF. The CDR3 DNA reads as TGTGCCAGCTCACGACTCGACAGGTCCACTGAAGCTTTCTTT. The chain couples TRBV18 to TRBJ1-1; tentatively, D is TRBD1 (6 bases). V lost 4 bases, J lost 4 bases, and 13 bases lay in between. Germline CDR1 KGHSH, CDR2 LQKENI. The CDR3 has 14 amino acids.

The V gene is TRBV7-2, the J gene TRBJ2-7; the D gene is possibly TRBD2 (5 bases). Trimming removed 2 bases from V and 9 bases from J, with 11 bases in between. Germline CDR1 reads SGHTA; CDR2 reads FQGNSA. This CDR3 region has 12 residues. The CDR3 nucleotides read TGTGCCAGCAGCTTACTGCCTGGGAGGCAGTACTTC. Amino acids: CASSLLPGRQYF.

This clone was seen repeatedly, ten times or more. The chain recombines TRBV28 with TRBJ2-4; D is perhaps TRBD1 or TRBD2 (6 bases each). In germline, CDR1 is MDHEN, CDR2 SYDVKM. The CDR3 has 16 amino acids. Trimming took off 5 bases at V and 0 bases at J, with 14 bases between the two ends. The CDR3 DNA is TGTGCCAGCAGTACAAAACAGGGACTAGCCAAAAACATTCAGTACTTC. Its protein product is CASSTKQGLAKNIQYF. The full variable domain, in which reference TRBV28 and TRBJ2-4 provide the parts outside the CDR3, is DVKVTQSSRYLVKRTGEKVFLECVQDMDHENMFWYRQDPGLGLRLIYFSYDVKMKEKGDIPEGYSVSREKKERFSLILESASTNQTSMYLCASSTKQGLAKNIQYFGAGTRLSVL.

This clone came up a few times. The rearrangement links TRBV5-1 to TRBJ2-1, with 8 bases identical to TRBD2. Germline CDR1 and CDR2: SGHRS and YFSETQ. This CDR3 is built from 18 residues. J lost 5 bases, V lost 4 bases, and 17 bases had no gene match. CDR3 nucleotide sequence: TGCGCCAGCAGCCTCCTCGGAGATCAGCGGGAGATCGACAATGAGCAGTTCTTC. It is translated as CASSLLGDQREIDNEQFF.

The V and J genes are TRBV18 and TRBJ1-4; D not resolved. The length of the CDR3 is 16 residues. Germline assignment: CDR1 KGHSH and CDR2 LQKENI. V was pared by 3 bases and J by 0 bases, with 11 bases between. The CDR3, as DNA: TGTGCCAGCTCACCGGAATACACCGCAACTAATGAAAAACTGTTTTTT. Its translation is CASSPEYTATNEKLFF.

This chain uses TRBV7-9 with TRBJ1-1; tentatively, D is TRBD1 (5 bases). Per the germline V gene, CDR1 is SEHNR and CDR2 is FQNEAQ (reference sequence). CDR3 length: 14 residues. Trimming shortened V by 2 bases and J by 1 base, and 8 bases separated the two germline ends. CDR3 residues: CASSLTGENTEAFF. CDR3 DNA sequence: TGTGCCAGCAGCTTAACAGGAGAGAACACTGAAGCTTTCTTT. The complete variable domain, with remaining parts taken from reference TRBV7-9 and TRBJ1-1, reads DTGVSQNPRHKITKRGQNVTFRCDPISEHNRLYWYRQTLGQGPEFLTYFQNEAQLEKSRLLSDRFSAERPKGSFSTLEIQRTEQGDSAMYLCASSLTGENTEAFFGQGTRLTVV.

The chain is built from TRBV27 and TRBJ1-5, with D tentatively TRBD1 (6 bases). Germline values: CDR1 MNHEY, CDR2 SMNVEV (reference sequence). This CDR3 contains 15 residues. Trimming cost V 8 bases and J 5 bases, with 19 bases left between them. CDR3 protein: CASGIGGGGDQPQHF. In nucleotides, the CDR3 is TGTGCCAGCGGAATAGGTGGGGGGGGCGATCAGCCCCAGCATTTT.

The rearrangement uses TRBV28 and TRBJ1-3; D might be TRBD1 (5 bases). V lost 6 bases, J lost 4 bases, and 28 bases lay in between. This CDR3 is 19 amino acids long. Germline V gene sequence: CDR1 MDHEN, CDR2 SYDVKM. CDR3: CASRPSLWDRGGSGNTIYF. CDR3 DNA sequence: TGTGCCAGCAGACCGTCTCTCTGGGACCGAGGAGGGTCAGGAAACACCATATATTTT.

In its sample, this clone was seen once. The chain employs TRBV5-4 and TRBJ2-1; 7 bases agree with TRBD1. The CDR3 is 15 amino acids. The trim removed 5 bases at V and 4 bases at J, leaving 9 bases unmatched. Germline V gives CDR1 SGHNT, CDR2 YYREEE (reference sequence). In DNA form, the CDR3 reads TGTGCCAGCAGTTATCGGGACAGCCCTTACAATGAGCAGTTCTTC. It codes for CASSYRDSPYNEQFF.

This chain's CDR3 is CASSHWGGRGYGYTF. The CDR3, as DNA: TGCGCCAGCAGCCATTGGGGGGGAAGAGGCTATGGCTACACCTTC. The rearrangement links TRBV4-3 to TRBJ1-2; maybe TRBD1 (5 bases). Germline lookup yields CDR1 LGHNA and CDR2 YSLEER. The CDR3 runs to 15 residues. V gave up 3 bases and J gave up 4 bases, with 15 bases separating them.

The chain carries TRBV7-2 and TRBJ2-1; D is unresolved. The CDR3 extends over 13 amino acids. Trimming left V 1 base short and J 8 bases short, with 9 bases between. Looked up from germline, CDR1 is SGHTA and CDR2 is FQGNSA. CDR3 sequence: CASSLGVVDEQFF. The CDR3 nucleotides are TGTGCCAGCAGCTTAGGTGTAGTCGATGAGCAGTTCTTC. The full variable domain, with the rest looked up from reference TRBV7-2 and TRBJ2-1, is GAGVSQSPSNKVTEKGKDVELRCDPISGHTALYWYRQSLGQGLEFLIYFQGNSAPDKSGLPSDRFSAERTGGSVSTLTIQRTQQEDSAVYLCASSLGVVDEQFFGPGTRLTVL.

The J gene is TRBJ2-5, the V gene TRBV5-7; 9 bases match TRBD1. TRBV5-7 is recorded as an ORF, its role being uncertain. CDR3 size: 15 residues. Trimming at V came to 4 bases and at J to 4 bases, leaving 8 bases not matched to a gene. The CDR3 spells CASSRPGQGSETQYF. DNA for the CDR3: TGTGCCAGCAGCAGACCGGGACAGGGCTCAGAGACCCAGTACTTC.

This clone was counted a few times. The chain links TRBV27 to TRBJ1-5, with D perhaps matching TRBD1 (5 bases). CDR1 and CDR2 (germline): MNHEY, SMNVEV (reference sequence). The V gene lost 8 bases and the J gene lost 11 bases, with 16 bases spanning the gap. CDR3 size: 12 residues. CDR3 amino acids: CASARPGGSQHF. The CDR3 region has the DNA TGTGCCAGCGCCCGACCGGGGGGATCCCAGCATTTT.

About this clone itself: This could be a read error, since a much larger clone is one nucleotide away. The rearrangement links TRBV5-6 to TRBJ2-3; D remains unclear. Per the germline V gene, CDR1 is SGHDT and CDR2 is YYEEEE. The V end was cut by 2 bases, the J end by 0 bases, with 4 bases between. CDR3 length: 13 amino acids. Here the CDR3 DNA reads TGTGCCAGCAGCTTAGCCAGCACAGATACGCAGTATTTT. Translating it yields CASSLASTDTQYF.

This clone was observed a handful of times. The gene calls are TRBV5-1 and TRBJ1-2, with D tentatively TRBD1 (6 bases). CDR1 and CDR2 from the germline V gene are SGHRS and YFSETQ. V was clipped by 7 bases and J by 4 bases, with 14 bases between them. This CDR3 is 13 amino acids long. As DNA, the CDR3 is TGCGCCAGCGACGGGGGGCTCGGCTATGGCTACACCTTC. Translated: CASDGGLGYGYTF.

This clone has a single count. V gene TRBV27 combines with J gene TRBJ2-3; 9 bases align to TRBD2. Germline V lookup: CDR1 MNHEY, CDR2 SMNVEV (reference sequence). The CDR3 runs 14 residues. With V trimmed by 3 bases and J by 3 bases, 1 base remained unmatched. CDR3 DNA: TGTGCCAGCAGTTTTAGCGGGAGAACAGATACGCAGTATTTT. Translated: CASSFSGRTDTQYF.